The source of this TCR beta chain is a study of CD8+ T cells in alopecia areata. Overall study context: Patients in the treated group were given tofacitinib by mouth, 5 to 10 mg twice a day.

Treatment in this sample: oral pan-JAK inhibitor, 5-10 mg twice daily. In this sample, this clone turned up once. RNA extraction and reverse transcription yielded cDNA as sequencing template. TCRdb's table, derived via immunoSEQ multiplex PCR, lists solely in-frame clones and lacks some. The table lists fewer than 250,000 clones, roughly 60% of them singletons. Germline CDR1 is ENHRY and CDR2 is SYGVKD. This CDR3 is built from 15 residues. V trimming: 8 bases; J trimming: 3 bases; junction bases outside the gene matches: 12. The sequencing used CD4+ T cells sorted from blood, collected around week 50, from a patient treated with tofacitinib. V and J are TRBV10-3 and TRBJ2-7, with 8 bases lining up with TRBD1. The clonotype originates from a human donor with alopecia areata. The CDR3 here is CAIPSGTGPVYEQYF. Written as DNA, the CDR3 is TGTGCCATCCCTTCCGGGACAGGACCAGTCTACGAGCAGTACTTC.